Here is one TCR beta chain with its context. Its cognate antigen is unknown. The entry originates in a study of T cell clones after liver transplantation. On the study more broadly: In this trial, immunosuppression withdrawal was attempted within 2 years of liver transplant. Without induction therapy, subjects received standard immunosuppression until 12-24 months post-transplant.

Germline V lookup: CDR1 KGHSH, CDR2 LQKENI. Trimming pared 6 bases from V and 6 bases from J, leaving 8 bases between. The CDR3 loop spans 11 amino acids. Measured with immunoSEQ multiplex PCR; TCRdb has only the in-frame clones, and not every one. The sample contains some 110,000 clones, around four fifths of which appear only once. Study-level findings and limits: The donor-reactive repertoire was only partly measurable in two subjects, lacking donor cells. Donor-reactive sequences fell more than third party-reactive ones, suggesting partial deletion.

The clonotype comes from a human donor who received a liver transplant. The chain links TRBV18 to TRBJ1-1, with unresolved D. Sequences were derived from CD4+ T cells from blood, sampled before liver transplant. The CDR3 bases are TGTGCCAGCTCCCTTGACGCTGAAGCTTTCTTT. This sequence encodes CASSLDAEAFF. Supplemented by reference TRBV18 and TRBJ1-1, the full variable domain reads NAGVMQNPRHLVRRRGQEARLRCSPMKGHSHVYWYRQLPEEGLKFMVYLQKENIIDESGMPKERFSAEFPKEGPSILRIQQVVRGDSAAYFCASSLDAEAFFGQGTRLTVV.